The next 16 T cell receptor beta chains were all read from a single sample in a study of liver allograft versus peripheral blood T cells. The wider study: Transplanted-liver T cell receptor repertoires were compared with recipients' peripheral blood repertoires.

In TCRdb, the reads were re-called with MiXCR into one record per CDR3 protein. In the table there are around 16,000 distinct CDR3 sequences, roughly a fifth of which are singletons. These receptors all stem from a human patient who had a liver transplant. Some of the T cells might come from the graft donor.

This clonotype was counted only a few times. This sequence joins TRBV19 and TRBJ1-5; 11 bases map to TRBD1. V dropped 6 bases and J dropped 4; count of bases not matched to a gene: 8. Per germline, CDR1 LNHDA and CDR2 SQIVND (reference sequence). The CDR3 contains 16 residues. CDR3 in DNA: TGTGCCAGTAGCTCTTACCGGGACAGGGGGAATCAGCCCCAGCATTTT. Protein product: CASSSYRDRGNQPQHF.

This clonotype was observed a handful of times. The chain combines TRBV5-4 with TRBJ2-7; 9 nucleotides align to TRBD2. V dropped 5 bases and J dropped 2; count of bases not matched to a gene: 8. This CDR3 is 15 amino acids long. CDR1 and CDR2 from the germline V gene are SGHNT and YYREEE (reference sequence). The CDR3 coding sequence is TGTGCCAGCAGTACCGGGACTAGCCGTACCTACGAGCAGTACTTC. Amino acid sequence: CASSTGTSRTYEQYF.

V and J are TRBV18 and TRBJ2-7, with TRBD2 matching over 9 bases. Germline V gene sequence: CDR1 KGHSH, CDR2 LQKENI. CDR3 length equals 14 residues. With V trimmed by 1 base and J by 3 bases, 1 base remained unmatched. In DNA form, the CDR3 reads TGTGCCAGCTCACCACTAGCGGGGGTCTACGAGCAGTACTTC. Amino acids: CASSPLAGVYEQYF.

This clonotype was detected ten times or more. The chain carries TRBV18 and TRBJ1-6; D is undetermined. This CDR3 has 15 amino acids. From germline, CDR1 is KGHSH and CDR2 LQKENI. Trimming pared 2 bases from V and 5 bases from J, leaving 10 bases between. As DNA, the CDR3 is TGTGCCAGCTCACCATCCGGGCCGAATAATTCACCCCTCCACTTT. As protein: CASSPSGPNNSPLHF.

This clonotype appeared many times. The rearrangement joins TRBV10-3 to TRBJ1-1; 9 bases are shared with TRBD1. V was clipped by 2 bases and J by 5 bases; unmatched bases: 9. The CDR3 sequence is 16 residues long. Germline V CDR1 and CDR2: ENHRY, SYGVKD. The CDR3 is CAISEAIQGAGTEAFF. CDR3 coding DNA: TGTGCCATCAGTGAGGCCATACAGGGGGCCGGAACTGAAGCTTTCTTT.

The chain links TRBV7-9 to TRBJ2-2; TRBD1 is a possible D gene (6 bases). CDR1 and CDR2 from the germline V gene are SEHNR and FQNEAQ (reference sequence). The V gene lost 1 base and the J gene lost 4 bases, with 13 bases spanning the gap. The CDR3 is 16 amino acids. The CDR3 is CASSLGYRASTGELFF. The CDR3 DNA is TGTGCCAGCAGCTTAGGATACAGGGCAAGCACCGGGGAGCTGTTTTTT.

This chain connects TRBV27 to TRBJ1-6; a weak D match, TRBD1 (5 bases). The CDR3 is 17 residues long. CDR1 is MNHEY, CDR2 SMNVEV, per germline (reference sequence). Trimming took off 2 bases at V and 5 bases at J, with 16 bases between the two ends. CDR3 sequence (DNA): TGTGCCAGCAGTTTACGGCAGGGTATCGGGGATAATTCACCCCTCCACTTT. Its protein product is CASSLRQGIGDNSPLHF.

This clonotype was counted ten times or more. The gene calls are TRBV6-2 or TRBV6-3 and TRBJ2-7; TRBD1 is a possible D gene (5 bases). With 7 bases removed from V and 6 bases from J, the gap between germline ends came to 16 bases. Germline V gives CDR1 MNHEY, CDR2 SVGEGT. The CDR3 contains 13 residues. CDR3 nucleotide sequence: TGTGCCAGCACTACAGGCCCTCCAGGCGAGCAGTACTTC. Its translation: CASTTGPPGEQYF.

The rearrangement links TRBV10-3 to TRBJ1-1; 7 bases line up with TRBD1. From germline, CDR1 is ENHRY and CDR2 SYGVKD. With V trimmed by 8 bases and J by 0 bases, 6 bases remained unmatched. The CDR3 loop spans 14 amino acids. The CDR3 region has the DNA TGTGCCATCTCCTTGACAGGGTTGAACACTGAAGCTTTCTTT. It specifies CAISLTGLNTEAFF.

The rearrangement uses TRBV11-2 and TRBJ2-1, with TRBD2 matching over 9 bases. V was pared by 0 bases and J by 3 bases, with 6 bases of the junction left unmatched. Germline CDR1 reads SGHAT; CDR2 reads FQNNGV. The CDR3 runs 17 residues. The CDR3 sequence: CASSLEGSGSSYNEQFF. In DNA form, the CDR3 reads TGTGCCAGCAGCTTAGAGGGTAGCGGGAGTAGCTACAATGAGCAGTTCTTC.

This clonotype rates as medium-sized (0.01 to 0.1%). The CDR3 sequence: CSVGGGTTEAFF. The DNA for the CDR3 is TGCAGCGTTGGTGGAGGGACCACTGAAGCTTTCTTT. The chain carries TRBV29-1 and TRBJ1-1; weak D call: TRBD1 (5 bases). With 4 bases removed from V and 4 bases from J, the gap between germline ends came to 10 bases. This CDR3 spans 12 amino acids. The V gene's germline CDR1 is SQVTM and CDR2 ANQGSEA.

Relative to its sample, this clonotype is medium-sized. The chain uses TRBV7-2 and TRBJ1-1; 7 bases map to TRBD1. This CDR3 has 14 residues. Trimming cost V 5 bases and J 1 base; bases outside gene matches: 4. Per germline, CDR1 SGHTA and CDR2 FQGNSA. The CDR3 loop is CASSPGTANTEAFF. The CDR3 nucleotides are TGTGCCAGCAGCCCCGGGACAGCGAACACTGAAGCTTTCTTT.

Worth noting for this clonotype: The junction and the germline gene differ at one end; a read error may be behind it. The CDR3, as DNA: TGTGTCAGCAGTTACTCCTGGCAGAGAGAATCACCCCTCCACTTT. This sequence encodes CVSSYSWQRESPLHF. This sequence joins TRBV6-5 and TRBJ1-6; unclear D gene. Germline assignment: CDR1 MNHEY and CDR2 SVGAGI. The CDR3 is 15 amino acids.

J is TRBJ1-1 and V is TRBV28; D remains unclear. This CDR3 spans 16 amino acids. Trimming pared 3 bases from V and 1 base from J, leaving 15 bases between. Germline CDR1 and CDR2: MDHEN and SYDVKM. CDR3 region: CASSLSGYEGNTEAFF. The CDR3 bases are TGTGCCAGCAGTTTGTCCGGGTATGAAGGGAACACTGAAGCTTTCTTT. Based on the CDR3 plus reference TRBV28 and TRBJ1-1, the full variable domain is DVKVTQSSRYLVKRTGEKVFLECVQDMDHENMFWYRQDPGLGLRLIYFSYDVKMKEKGDIPEGYSVSREKKERFSLILESASTNQTSMYLCASSLSGYEGNTEAFFGQGTRLTVV.

The chain employs TRBV6-5 and TRBJ2-7, with D tentatively TRBD2 (6 bases). Germline values: CDR1 MNHEY, CDR2 SVGAGI. V lost 5 bases and J 4 bases, leaving 24 bases between the germline ends. This CDR3 has 17 residues. The CDR3, as DNA: TGTGCCAGCAGTCTCCTGGGTGGAGGTGGGGGGAGGTACGAGCAGTACTTC. This gives the protein CASSLLGGGGGRYEQYF.

This clonotype was detected only a few times. This rearrangement joins TRBV19 to TRBJ1-1, with D perhaps TRBD1 (5 bases). The length of the CDR3 is 13 residues. V shed 6 bases and J shed 1 base, with 9 bases lying between them. Germline V gene sequence: CDR1 LNHDA, CDR2 SQIVND (reference sequence). The CDR3 DNA reads TGTGCCAGTAGGGGACCGCGGAACACTGAAGCTTTCTTT. Amino acids: CASRGPRNTEAFF.